These 11 T cell receptor beta chains were all obtained from the same sample, sequenced in a study of shared clonotypes between healthy human individuals. Repertoires were generated with immunoSEQ multiplex PCR, while TCRdb's copy carries only in-frame clones and drops some. The sample records some 1 million clones, approximately 68% being singletons. Material for sequencing was memory CD4+ T cells sorted from blood. The subset: CD45RA-negative fraction. The source is a man aged 18 to 29 in good health.

The J gene is TRBJ1-3, the V gene TRBV14; D unclear. This CDR3 spans 13 amino acids. V was trimmed by 4 bases and J by 4 bases, leaving 8 bases between them. The germline V gene encodes CDR1 SGHDN and CDR2 FVKESK. This CDR3 reads CASSPNHGNTIYF. The CDR3 DNA follows: TGTGCCAGCAGCCCAAATCACGGAAACACCATATATTTT.

This clone has more than one count but fewer than ten. The genes are TRBV7-2 and TRBJ2-2; D is ambiguous. V was cut by 5 bases and J by 6 bases, with 7 bases left in between. Germline loops: CDR1 SGHTA, CDR2 FQGNSA. This CDR3 is 12 amino acids long. The DNA for the CDR3 is TGTGCCAGCAGCCAACGGCCCGGGGAGCTGTTTTTT. Encoded protein: CASSQRPGELFF.

The chain recombines TRBV14 with TRBJ2-5, with 10 bases aligning to TRBD2. Per the germline V gene, CDR1 is SGHDN and CDR2 is FVKESK. V was pared by 5 bases and J by 2 bases, with 5 bases of the junction left unmatched. The CDR3 is 15 amino acids. The DNA of the CDR3 is TGTGCCAGCAGCAACCTAGCGGGGGCGCAAGAGACCCAGTACTTC. This encodes CASSNLAGAQETQYF.

Points on this clone: Distinct nucleotide sequences in the sample also encode this CDR3. CDR3 in DNA: TGTGCCAGCAGCACCCGGACAGGGTCAGATACGCAGTATTTT. Protein product: CASSTRTGSDTQYF. The chain combines TRBV9 with TRBJ2-3; 8 bases align to TRBD1. The CDR3 totals 14 residues. Looked up from germline, CDR1 is SGDLS and CDR2 is YYNGEE. V shed 4 bases and J 4 bases; nucleotides not matched to a gene: 5.

The CDR3 coding sequence is TGTGCCAGCAGCGTACTCAGCCCCCGAGGCACCGGGGAGCTGTTTTTT. Its protein product is CASSVLSPRGTGELFF. This chain joins TRBV9 and TRBJ2-2; D unclear. Trimming cost V 1 base and J 4 bases, with 14 bases left between them. Germline CDR1 is SGDLS and CDR2 is YYNGEE. The CDR3 totals 16 residues.

The chain is built from TRBV19 and TRBJ1-6, with D hard to call. This CDR3 region has 13 residues. V was cut by 6 bases and J by 8 bases, with 11 bases left in between. Per the germline V gene, CDR1 is LNHDA and CDR2 is SQIVND (reference sequence). This CDR3 reads CASRWARDSPLHF. The DNA for the CDR3 is TGTGCCAGTAGGTGGGCTAGGGATTCACCCCTCCACTTT.

The V and J genes are TRBV28 and TRBJ2-1; a possible D gene is TRBD1 (5 bases). With 3 bases removed from V and 5 bases from J, the gap between germline ends came to 14 bases. Germline V gene lookup returns CDR1 MDHEN and CDR2 SYDVKM. The CDR3 is made up of 15 amino acids. The CDR3 DNA reads as TGTGCCAGCAGTTTTGATCAGGGTAGCCACAATGAGCAGTTCTTC. Translated, it gives CASSFDQGSHNEQFF.

CDR3 in amino acids: CASSQQGYNEQFF. CDR3 nucleotide sequence: TGTGCCAGCAGTCAGCAGGGCTACAATGAGCAGTTCTTC. The chain uses TRBV2 and TRBJ2-1; D might be TRBD1 (5 bases). CDR3 size: 13 residues. Germline lookup yields CDR1 SNHLY and CDR2 FYNNEI. Trimming pared 5 bases from V and 3 bases from J, leaving 8 bases between.

The gene calls are TRBV28 and TRBJ1-2; no clear D. The V gene's germline CDR1 is MDHEN and CDR2 SYDVKM. The CDR3 runs to 14 residues. Between the trimmed V and J ends, which lost 4 bases and 5 bases, there was a span of 14 bases. Here the CDR3 reads CASSSLPGIYGYTF. The CDR3 DNA reads TGTGCCAGCAGTTCCCTCCCCGGGATTTATGGCTACACCTTC.

The rearrangement joins TRBV6-5 to TRBJ2-3; D not certain. V was pared by 5 bases and J by 11 bases, with 17 bases between. The CDR3 runs to 13 residues. Germline assignment: CDR1 MNHEY and CDR2 SVGAGI. CDR3 in DNA: TGTGCCAGCAGTAGACATGGTGCCCCGGAGCAGTATTTT. This translates into CASSRHGAPEQYF.

The rearrangement links TRBV6-1 to TRBJ2-2; tentative D call: TRBD1 (5 bases). The CDR3 has 15 amino acids. Trimming pared 5 bases from V and 0 bases from J, leaving 10 bases between. Germline V CDR1 and CDR2: MNHNS, SASEGT. The CDR3 bases are TGTGCCAGCAGTCAAGACAGACCGAACACCGGGGAGCTGTTTTTT. Translated: CASSQDRPNTGELFF.